The next 28 T cell receptor beta chains were all read from a single sample in a study of a mutant IDH1 vaccine in newly diagnosed glioma. This table comes from immunoSEQ multiplex PCR, and its TCRdb copy is limited to in-frame clones, with some not included. The sample records about 38,000 clones, just under 80% being singletons. Time point here: baseline, week 1 (first vaccination visit). Treatment given: pre-vaccination baseline after standard-of-care therapy. This specimen consisted of PBMCs, obtained from a glioma patient treated with radiotherapy, temozolomide or both. The receptors here all came from a man aged 35 to 55 with glioma. Some clones in this sample may be carry-over from other donors' samples.

Only one count was recorded for this clone. V usage is TRBV19 and J usage is TRBJ1-2; D possibly corresponds to TRBD1 (5 bases). The ends were cut back, 5 bases at V and 7 bases at J, with 14 bases in the middle. The CDR3 is 13 amino acids. The germline V gene has CDR1 LNHDA and CDR2 SQIVND (reference sequence). The CDR3 bases are TGTGCCAGTAGTCCCGGAGGGGATTCTGGCTACACCTTC. Translating it yields CASSPGGDSGYTF.

The V and J genes are TRBV5-1 and TRBJ1-1, with D tentatively TRBD1 (5 bases). Per germline, CDR1 SGHRS and CDR2 YFSETQ. There are 13 residues in the CDR3. V was shortened by 4 bases and J by 3 bases, with 10 bases between the two germline ends. As DNA, the CDR3 is TGCGCCAGCAGCGAAATAGGGGACACTGAAGCTTTCTTT. This codes for CASSEIGDTEAFF.

V is TRBV13 and J is TRBJ1-1; no clear D. The CDR3 sequence is 15 residues long. Trimming left V 2 bases short and J 2 bases short, with 12 bases between. Germline-derived CDR1 and CDR2 are PRHDT and FYEKMQ (reference sequence). The CDR3 bases are TGTGCCAGCAGCTTAAGCGGAGAGAGAAACACTGAAGCTTTCTTT. Its translation is CASSLSGERNTEAFF.

This chain connects TRBV4-2 to TRBJ2-5, with 8 bases that match TRBD2. The length of the CDR3 is 18 residues. Germline trimming cut 4 bases from V and 1 base from J; bases unmatched to any gene: 14. Germline V gene data show CDR1 as LGHNA and CDR2 as YNFKEQ. CDR3 DNA: TGTGCCAGCAGCCCGCGTTCGTGGCTAGCGGGCGTCCAAGAGACCCAGTACTTC. Encoded protein: CASSPRSWLAGVQETQYF.

V usage is TRBV13 and J usage is TRBJ2-7; TRBD1 is a possible D gene (6 bases). Germline assignment: CDR1 PRHDT and CDR2 FYEKMQ (reference sequence). V was pared by 4 bases and J by 0 bases, with 13 bases between. This CDR3 is built from 15 residues. CDR3 DNA sequence: TGTGCCAGCAGCTCCAGGGGTTCTAGCTCCTACGAGCAGTACTTC. It is translated as CASSSRGSSSYEQYF.

This sequence joins TRBV7-8 and TRBJ1-5, with D maybe TRBD1 (5 bases). CDR3 length: 16 residues. CDR1 is SGHVS and CDR2 is FQNEAQ in the germline V gene. The V end lost 4 bases, the J end lost 1 base, and 14 bases lay between the germline ends. CDR3 nucleotide sequence: TGTGCCAGCAGCTCTACAAGGACATTAAGCAATCAGCCCCAGCATTTT. It translates to CASSSTRTLSNQPQHF.

The chain links TRBV7-8 to TRBJ1-2, with 8 bases that match TRBD1. Per the germline V gene, CDR1 is SGHVS and CDR2 is FQNEAQ. The V segment lost 1 base and the J segment 4 bases; nucleotides outside the gene matches: 8. The CDR3 extends over 16 amino acids. CDR3 sequence: CASSLGSGQGGYGYTF. Written as DNA, the CDR3 is TGTGCCAGCAGCTTAGGGTCTGGACAGGGCGGCTATGGCTACACCTTC.

V and J are TRBV15 and TRBJ1-5; weak D call: TRBD1 (5 bases). Trimming removed 8 bases from V and 5 bases from J, with 16 bases in between. The length of the CDR3 is 14 residues. Germline values: CDR1 LNHNV, CDR2 YYDKDF (reference sequence). Written as DNA, the CDR3 is TGTGCCACCTCGTCTCGGGGGTTCGATCAGCCCCAGCATTTT. Residues: CATSSRGFDQPQHF.

The J gene is TRBJ2-7, the V gene TRBV4-2; 8 nucleotides align to TRBD1. Germline V gene data show CDR1 as LGHNA and CDR2 as YNFKEQ. This CDR3 is 15 amino acids long. Germline trimming cut 4 bases from V and 3 bases from J; bases unmatched to any gene: 8. The CDR3 spells CASSPRTGNLYEQYF. The CDR3 region has the DNA TGTGCCAGCAGCCCGAGGACAGGGAATCTCTACGAGCAGTACTTC.

CDR3 in DNA: TGCGCCAGCAGCTTTTTGGCCACCAACGAGCAGTACTTC. It translates to CASSFLATNEQYF. This chain uses TRBV5-1 with TRBJ2-7; no firm D call. Trimming removed 2 bases from V and 5 bases from J, with 11 bases in between. CDR1 SGHRS and CDR2 YFSETQ come from the germline V gene. The length of the CDR3 is 13 residues.

Points on this clone: Distinct nucleotide sequences in the sample also encode this CDR3. The chain carries TRBV9 and TRBJ1-1; D remains unclear. The germline gives CDR1 SGDLS, CDR2 YYNGEE. The CDR3 extends over 13 amino acids. V was shortened by 0 bases and J by 1 base, with 4 bases between the two germline ends. The CDR3 reads CASSVGWNTEAFF. In DNA form, the CDR3 reads TGTGCCAGCAGCGTAGGCTGGAACACTGAAGCTTTCTTT.

The rearrangement uses TRBV6-1 and TRBJ2-3, with D perhaps matching TRBD2 (7 bases). Trimming stripped 1 base from V and 3 bases from J, with 11 bases between. The germline gives CDR1 MNHNS, CDR2 SASEGT. The CDR3 is 15 residues long. The CDR3 loop reads CASSEEGGATDTQYF. For the CDR3, the DNA is TGTGCCAGCAGTGAAGAAGGGGGGGCAACAGATACGCAGTATTTT.

The gene calls are TRBV18 and TRBJ1-1; D uncertain. CDR3 length equals 12 residues. In germline, CDR1 is KGHSH, CDR2 LQKENI. V gave up 0 bases and J gave up 8 bases, with 7 bases separating them. The chain's CDR3 is CASSPPLQEAFF. The CDR3, as DNA: TGTGCCAGCTCACCACCTCTGCAGGAAGCTTTCTTT.

The chain joins TRBV7-9 to TRBJ2-1; 9 nucleotides line up with TRBD1. V trimming: 10 bases; J trimming: 1 base; junction bases outside the gene matches: 8. Germline V gives CDR1 SEHNR, CDR2 FQNEAQ (reference sequence). The CDR3 is 15 amino acids. CDR3: CATLRGTGSYNEQFF. The CDR3 coding sequence is TGTGCCACCCTTCGCGGGACAGGGTCCTACAATGAGCAGTTCTTC. Full variable domain (remainder filled in from reference TRBV7-9 and TRBJ2-1): DTGVSQNPRHKITKRGQNVTFRCDPISEHNRLYWYRQTLGQGPEFLTYFQNEAQLEKSRLLSDRFSAERPKGSFSTLEIQRTEQGDSAMYLCATLRGTGSYNEQFFGPGTRLTVL.

The genes are TRBV4-1 and TRBJ2-3; possibly TRBD1 for D (6 bases). The CDR3 totals 15 residues. Trimming left V 4 bases short and J 3 bases short, with 14 bases between. CDR1 and CDR2 from the germline V gene are MGHRA and YSYEKL. CDR3 nucleotides: TGCGCCAGCAGCCCTTTAAGGGGGTTGACAGATACGCAGTATTTT. It is translated as CASSPLRGLTDTQYF.

The chain uses TRBV19 and TRBJ2-3; D gene uncertain. The CDR3 runs to 13 residues. V was cut by 4 bases and J by 7 bases, with 12 bases left in between. Per the germline V gene, CDR1 is LNHDA and CDR2 is SQIVND (reference sequence). The CDR3, as DNA: TGTGCCAGTAGTACTGCTGAGCAACATACGCAGTATTTT. Amino acid sequence: CASSTAEQHTQYF.

The chain joins TRBV5-1 to TRBJ1-1; D remains ambiguous. The CDR3 consists of 14 residues. V lost 8 bases to trimming and J lost 5 bases, with 19 bases between them. Looked up from germline, CDR1 is SGHRS and CDR2 is YFSETQ. This CDR3 reads CASSRGNARTEAFF. The CDR3 DNA follows: TGCGCCAGTTCCCGCGGCAACGCCCGGACTGAAGCTTTCTTT. Using reference TRBV5-1 and TRBJ1-1 for the parts outside the CDR3, the full variable domain is KAGVTQTPRYLIKTRGQQVTLSCSPISGHRSVSWYQQTPGQGLQFLFEYFSETQRNKGNFPGRFSGRQFSNSRSEMNVSTLELGDSALYLCASSRGNARTEAFFGQGTRLTVV.

The chain has TRBV5-5 and TRBJ2-5, with D possibly matching TRBD2 (5 bases). V was trimmed by 0 bases and J by 7 bases, leaving 10 bases between them. This CDR3 is 13 amino acids long. Germline CDR1 SGHKS, CDR2 YYEKEE (reference sequence). The CDR3 DNA sequence: TGTGCCAGCAGCTTGGCTGGTGCGGGGACCCAGTACTTC. Its translation: CASSLAGAGTQYF.

Written as DNA, the CDR3 is TGTGCCACCAGGGGACAGGGCTACGAGCAGTACTTC. Its protein is CATRGQGYEQYF. This chain connects TRBV15 to TRBJ2-7; 9 nucleotides match TRBD1. The germline V gene has CDR1 LNHNV and CDR2 YYDKDF (reference sequence). Trimming removed 6 bases from V and 3 bases from J; junction bases left unmatched: 0. CDR3 size: 12 residues.

This sequence joins TRBV2 and TRBJ2-4; no clear D gene. V was cut by 7 bases and J by 3 bases, with 19 bases left in between. In germline, CDR1 is SNHLY, CDR2 FYNNEI. This CDR3 is built from 16 residues. The CDR3 is CASTPGQLDNKNIQYF. The DNA for the CDR3 is TGTGCCAGCACCCCGGGTCAGTTAGACAACAAAAACATTCAGTACTTC.

The chain has TRBV10-2 and TRBJ1-1; D is unclear. CDR1 WSHSY and CDR2 SAAADI come from the germline V gene. The CDR3 totals 13 residues. The V end lost 3 bases, the J end lost 1 base, and 6 bases lay between the germline ends. CDR3 DNA: TGCGCCAGCAGTGACAACACGAACACTGAAGCTTTCTTT. It encodes CASSDNTNTEAFF.

The V and J genes are TRBV9 and TRBJ2-1, with 13 positions matching TRBD2. The CDR3 runs 17 residues. With 0 bases clipped from V and 2 bases from J, the junction kept 2 bases outside the gene matches. Germline V lookup: CDR1 SGDLS, CDR2 YYNGEE. CDR3 sequence (DNA): TGTGCCAGCAGCGTAGGACTAGCGGGGGGAGCCTACAATGAGCAGTTCTTC. This gives the protein CASSVGLAGGAYNEQFF.

The chain uses TRBV19 and TRBJ2-3; the D gene could be TRBD1 or TRBD2 (5 bases each). The CDR3 covers 14 residues. V was clipped by 0 bases and J by 7 bases, with 11 bases between them. Germline assignment: CDR1 LNHDA and CDR2 SQIVND (reference sequence). CDR3: CASSIDGGRYTQYF. The CDR3, as DNA: TGTGCCAGTAGTATAGATGGGGGACGTTATACGCAGTATTTT. Using reference TRBV19 and TRBJ2-3 for the parts outside the CDR3, the full variable domain is DGGITQSPKYLFRKEGQNVTLSCEQNLNHDAMYWYRQDPGQGLRLIYYSQIVNDFQKGDIAEGYSVSREKKESFPLTVTSAQKNPTAFYLCASSIDGGRYTQYFGPGTRLTVL.

This clone was observed a few times. The rearrangement joins TRBV4-3 to TRBJ2-2, with 12 positions matching TRBD2. The CDR3 is 16 residues long. The V and J ends lost 1 base and 6 bases, in that order; junction bases with no gene match: 3. Germline CDR1 LGHNA, CDR2 YSLEER. In DNA form, the CDR3 reads TGCGCCAGCAGCCAAGTCCTAGCGGGGGGGCCCGGGGAGCTGTTTTTT. It translates to CASSQVLAGGPGELFF.

The rearrangement uses TRBV6-1 and TRBJ2-1; TRBD1 agrees at 11 bases. Losses at the gene ends were 7 bases for V and 7 bases for J; bases not matched to a gene: 9. CDR1 is MNHNS and CDR2 is SASEGT in the germline V gene. The CDR3 totals 15 residues. For the CDR3, the DNA is TGTGCCAGCACCGAGGGGACAGGGGGAATTAATGAGCAGTTCTTC. It yields the protein CASTEGTGGINEQFF.

This clone was seen once. This chain connects TRBV13 to TRBJ2-5; D may be TRBD1 or TRBD2 (5 bases each). The germline CDR1 and CDR2 sequences are PRHDT and FYEKMQ (reference sequence). The CDR3 contains 15 residues. V shed 2 bases and J shed 1 base, with 11 bases lying between them. CDR3 protein: CASSLNPGTQETQYF. The DNA of the CDR3 is TGTGCCAGCAGCTTAAATCCCGGGACCCAAGAGACCCAGTACTTC.

The rearrangement joins TRBV10-2 to TRBJ2-7, with D perhaps being TRBD1 or TRBD2 (6 bases each). Germline values: CDR1 WSHSY, CDR2 SAAADI. V lost 6 bases to trimming and J lost 6 bases, with 18 bases between them. The CDR3 is made up of 14 amino acids. The CDR3 protein is CASRSEGRGGEQYF. In DNA, the CDR3 is TGCGCCAGCAGATCCGAGGGCAGGGGAGGCGAGCAGTACTTC.

This chain uses TRBV5-1 with TRBJ2-7; no clear D. V dropped 4 bases and J dropped 1 base, with 12 bases sitting between them. CDR1 is SGHRS, CDR2 YFSETQ, per germline. The CDR3 is made up of 14 amino acids. CDR3 in DNA: TGCGCCAGCAGCCCCGGTGAGCCATCCTACGAGCAGTACTTC. Its translation is CASSPGEPSYEQYF.